The subject of this entry is one T cell receptor (beta chain). Its antigen is currently unknown. The sample belongs to a study of high-grade serous ovarian cancer treatment subgroups. The tumor samples were collected prior to definitive surgery or chemotherapy. The germline V gene encodes CDR1 SGDLS and CDR2 YYNGEE. V lost 4 bases and J lost 6, with 11 bases in between. The CDR3 extends over 13 amino acids. The method was immunoSEQ multiplex PCR; TCRdb's version includes in-frame clones alone and lacks a portion of them. This table holds 18,000 or so clones, approximately 77% found once. Study results and limitations: The analyses considered CDR3 and ignored CDR1 and CDR2.

The receptor comes from a human donor with high-grade serous ovarian cancer. V is TRBV9 and J is TRBJ2-1; D remains ambiguous. Sequences were obtained from tumor tissue. The CDR3 is CASSWAVSNEQFF. The CDR3 DNA sequence: TGTGCCAGCAGCTGGGCAGTTTCCAATGAGCAGTTCTTC.